The 4 T cell receptor beta chains reported below all come from one sample, sequenced in a study of shared clonotypes between healthy human individuals. Here immunoSEQ multiplex PCR was the method, and the copy in TCRdb shows in-frame clones only, minus some. Of about 2 million clones detected, 95% appear once; the ten largest clones hold 0.1% to 0.15%. The sequencing sample was made of naive CD4+ T cells sorted from blood. As for subset: CD45RA+ positively selected. The receptors originated from a man in his late teens or twenties in good health.

The V gene is TRBV18, the J gene TRBJ1-1; 7 bases map to TRBD1. Unmatched junction bases numbered 5, after V lost 5 bases and J lost 2 bases. This CDR3 is built from 14 residues. The germline V gene encodes CDR1 KGHSH and CDR2 LQKENI. The CDR3 protein is CASSSGQRNTEAFF. The CDR3 DNA sequence: TGTGCCAGCTCATCGGGACAGAGAAACACTGAAGCTTTCTTT.

The J gene is TRBJ2-1, the V gene TRBV6-1, with 11 bases lining up with TRBD2. The V gene's germline CDR1 is MNHNS and CDR2 SASEGT. V shed 3 bases and J 12 bases; nucleotides not matched to a gene: 10. The CDR3 is 15 residues long. CDR3 nucleotides: TGTGCCAGCAGTGAGGGACTAGCGGTCATAAGTGGGCAGTTCTTC. It specifies CASSEGLAVISGQFF.

This chain uses TRBV7-9 with TRBJ1-1, with 7 bases lining up with TRBD1. V gave up 3 bases and J gave up 0 bases; unmatched junction bases: 7. This CDR3 comprises 16 residues. The germline gives CDR1 SEHNR, CDR2 FQNEAQ (reference sequence). In nucleotides, the CDR3 is TGTGCCAGCAGCTTCGATCTTACAGGGGTGAACACTGAAGCTTTCTTT. This gives the protein CASSFDLTGVNTEAFF.

The chain couples TRBV27 to TRBJ2-2, with D uncertain. The germline V gene has CDR1 MNHEY and CDR2 SMNVEV (reference sequence). The germline V and J ends were trimmed by 0 bases and 6 bases, with 5 bases remaining between them. CDR3 length equals 13 residues. CDR3 sequence (DNA): TGTGCCAGCAGTTTATCTAGGTCCGGGGAGCTGTTTTTT. Protein sequence: CASSLSRSGELFF.